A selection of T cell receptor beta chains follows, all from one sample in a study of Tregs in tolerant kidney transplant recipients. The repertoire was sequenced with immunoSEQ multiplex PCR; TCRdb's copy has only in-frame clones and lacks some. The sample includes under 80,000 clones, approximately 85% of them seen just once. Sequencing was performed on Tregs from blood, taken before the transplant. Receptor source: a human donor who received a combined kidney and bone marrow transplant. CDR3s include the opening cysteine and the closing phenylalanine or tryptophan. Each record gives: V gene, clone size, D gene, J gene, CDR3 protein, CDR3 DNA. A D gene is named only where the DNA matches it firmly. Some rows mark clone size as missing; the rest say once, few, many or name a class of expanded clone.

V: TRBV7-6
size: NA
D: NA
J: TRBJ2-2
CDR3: CASSLVGDTGELFF
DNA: TGTGCCAGCAGCTTAGTCGGGGACACCGGGGAGCTGTTTTTT

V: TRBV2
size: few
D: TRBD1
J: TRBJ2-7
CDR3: CASSGVGQGAHEQYF
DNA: TGTGCCAGCAGTGGGGTAGGGCAGGGGGCCCACGAGCAGTACTTC

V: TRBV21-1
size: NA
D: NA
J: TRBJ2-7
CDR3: CASSKGKARGIYEQYF
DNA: TGTGCCAGCAGCAAAGGGAAGGCCCGAGGGATATACGAGCAGTACTTC

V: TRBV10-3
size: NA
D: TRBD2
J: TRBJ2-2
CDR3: CAISSGLAGTGELFF
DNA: TGTGCCATCAGTTCGGGACTAGCGGGGACCGGGGAGCTGTTTTTT

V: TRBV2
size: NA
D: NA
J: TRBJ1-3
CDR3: CASSASSVGNTIYF
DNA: TGTGCCAGCAGTGCCTCCTCGGTCGGAAACACCATATATTTT

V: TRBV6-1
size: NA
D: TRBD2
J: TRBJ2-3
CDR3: CASSEGLAGGTDTQYF
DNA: TGTGCCAGCAGTGAAGGACTAGCGGGAGGCACAGATACGCAGTATTTT

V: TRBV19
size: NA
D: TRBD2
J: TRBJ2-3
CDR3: CASSMAGGSTQYF
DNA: TGTGCCAGTAGTATGGCGGGAGGGAGTACGCAGTATTTT

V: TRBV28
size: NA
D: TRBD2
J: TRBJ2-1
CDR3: CASRASGSYNERFF
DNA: TGTGCCAGCAGGGCTAGCGGGAGCTACAATGAGCGGTTCTTC

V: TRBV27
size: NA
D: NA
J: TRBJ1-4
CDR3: CASSNIGGSGEKLFF
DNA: TGTGCCAGCAGCAACATCGGGGGGAGTGGTGAAAAACTGTTTTTT

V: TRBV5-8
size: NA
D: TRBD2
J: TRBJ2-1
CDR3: CASSFVLTSGDYNEQFF
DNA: TGTGCCAGCAGCTTCGTCCTGACTAGCGGGGATTACAATGAGCAGTTCTTC

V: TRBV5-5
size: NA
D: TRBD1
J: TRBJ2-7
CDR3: CASSLAGTGNYEQYF
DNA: TGTGCCAGCAGCTTGGCCGGGACAGGGAACTACGAGCAGTACTTC

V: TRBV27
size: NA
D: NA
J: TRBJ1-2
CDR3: CASSPSLGGGYTF
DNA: TGTGCCAGCAGTCCTAGTCTGGGGGGAGGCTACACCTTC

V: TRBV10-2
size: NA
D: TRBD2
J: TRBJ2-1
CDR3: CASSESGTSEHNEQFF
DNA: TGCGCCAGCAGTGAGTCGGGGACTAGCGAGCACAATGAGCAGTTCTTC

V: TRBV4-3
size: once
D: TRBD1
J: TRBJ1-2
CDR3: CASSQDLTGGWYGYTF
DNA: TGCGCCAGCAGCCAAGATTTGACAGGGGGTTGGTATGGCTACACCTTC

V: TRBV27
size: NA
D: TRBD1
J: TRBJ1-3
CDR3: CASSPRDSSGNTIYF
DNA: TGTGCCAGCAGTCCCCGGGACAGCTCTGGAAACACCATATATTTT

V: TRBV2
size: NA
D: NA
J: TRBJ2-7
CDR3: CATKFGGSSYEQYF
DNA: TGTGCCACCAAATTTGGGGGCAGCTCCTACGAGCAGTACTTC

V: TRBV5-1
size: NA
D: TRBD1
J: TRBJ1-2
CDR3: CASSSGQGHLTF
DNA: TGCGCCAGCAGCTCCGGACAGGGCCATCTCACCTTC

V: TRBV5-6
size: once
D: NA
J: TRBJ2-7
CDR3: CASSLRRGAYEQYF
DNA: TGTGCCAGCAGCTTGCGAAGGGGGGCCTACGAGCAGTACTTC

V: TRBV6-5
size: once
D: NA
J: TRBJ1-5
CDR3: CASSYSSAVLNQPQHF
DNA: TGTGCCAGCAGTTACTCGTCCGCAGTTCTCAATCAGCCCCAGCATTTT

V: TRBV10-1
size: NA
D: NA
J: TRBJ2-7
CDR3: CASSDGGGSTYEQYF
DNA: TGCGCCAGCAGTGACGGTGGGGGATCGACCTACGAGCAGTACTTC

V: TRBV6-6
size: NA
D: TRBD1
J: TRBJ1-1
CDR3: CASSSGQGMYTEAFF
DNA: TGTGCCAGCAGTTCAGGACAGGGCATGTACACTGAAGCTTTCTTT

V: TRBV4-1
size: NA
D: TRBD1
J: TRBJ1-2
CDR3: CASSHRPDRGQGYTF
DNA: TGCGCCAGCAGCCACAGACCTGACAGGGGGCAAGGCTACACCTTC

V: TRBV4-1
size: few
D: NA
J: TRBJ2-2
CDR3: CASSFRALNTGELFF
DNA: TGCGCCAGCAGCTTCCGGGCCTTGAACACCGGGGAGCTGTTTTTT

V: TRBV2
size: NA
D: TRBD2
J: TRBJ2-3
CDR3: CASSELSLAGTFTDTQYF
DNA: TGTGCCAGCAGTGAACTAAGCCTAGCGGGGACGTTCACAGATACGCAGTATTTT

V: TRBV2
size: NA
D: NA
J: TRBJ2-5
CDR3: CASSRVQETQYF
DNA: TGTGCCAGCTCGAGGGTCCAAGAGACCCAGTACTTC

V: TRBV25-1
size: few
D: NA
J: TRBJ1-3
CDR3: CASSEFPGNTIYF
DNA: TGTGCCAGCAGTGAATTCCCTGGAAACACCATATATTTT

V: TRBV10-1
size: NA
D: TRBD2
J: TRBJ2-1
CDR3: CASSDQRSSGVSYNEQFF
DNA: TGCGCCAGCAGTGATCAGCGTTCGAGCGGGGTCTCCTACAATGAGCAGTTCTTC

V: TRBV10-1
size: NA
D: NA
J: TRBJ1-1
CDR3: CASSIQVNTEAFF
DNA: TGCGCCAGCAGTATACAGGTGAACACTGAAGCTTTCTTT

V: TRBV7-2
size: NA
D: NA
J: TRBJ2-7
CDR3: CASRVKGTDSYEQYF
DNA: TGTGCCAGCAGGGTTAAGGGGACGGACTCCTACGAGCAGTACTTC

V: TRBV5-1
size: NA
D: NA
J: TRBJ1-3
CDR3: CASSSGDTIYF
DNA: TGCGCCAGCAGCTCGGGGGACACCATATATTTT

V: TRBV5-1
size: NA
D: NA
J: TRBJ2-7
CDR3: CASSLTVGGTYEQYF
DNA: TGCGCCAGCAGCTTGACTGTTGGGGGAACCTACGAGCAGTACTTC

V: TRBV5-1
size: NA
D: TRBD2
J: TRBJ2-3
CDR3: CASSGMGLALDTQYF
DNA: TGCGCCAGCAGCGGCATGGGACTAGCTCTTGATACGCAGTATTTT

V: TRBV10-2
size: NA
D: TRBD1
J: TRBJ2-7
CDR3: CASSVRQGAQSYEQYF
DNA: TGCGCCAGCAGTGTAAGACAGGGGGCACAATCCTACGAGCAGTACTTC

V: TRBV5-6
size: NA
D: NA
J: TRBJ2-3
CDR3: CASSFYDRPPSTDTQYF
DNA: TGTGCCAGCAGCTTTTATGATAGGCCACCTAGCACAGATACGCAGTATTTT

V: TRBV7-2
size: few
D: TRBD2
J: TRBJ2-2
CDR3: CASSLWGGTGELFF
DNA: TGTGCCAGCAGCTTATGGGGGGGAACCGGGGAGCTGTTTTTT

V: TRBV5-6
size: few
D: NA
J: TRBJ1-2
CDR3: CASSTIGREERYGYTF
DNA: TGTGCCAGCAGCACTATAGGCAGGGAGGAAAGGTATGGCTACACCTTC

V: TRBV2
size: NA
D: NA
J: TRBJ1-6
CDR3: CASRDQWDSPLHF
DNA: TGTGCCAGCAGGGACCAATGGGATTCACCCCTCCACTTT

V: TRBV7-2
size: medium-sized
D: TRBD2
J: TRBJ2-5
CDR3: CASSDPLAGRGETQYF
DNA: TGTGCCAGCAGCGACCCTCTAGCGGGAAGAGGAGAGACCCAGTACTTC

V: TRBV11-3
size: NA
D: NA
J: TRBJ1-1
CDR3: CASSLGGDTEAFF
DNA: TGTGCCAGCAGCTTAGGAGGGGACACTGAAGCTTTCTTT

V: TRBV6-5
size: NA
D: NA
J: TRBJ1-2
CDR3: CASSADGNYGYTF
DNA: TGTGCCAGCAGTGCTGACGGGAACTATGGCTACACCTTC

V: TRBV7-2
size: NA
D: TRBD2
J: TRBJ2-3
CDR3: CASSLSPGLAGDRTDTQYF
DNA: TGTGCCAGCAGCTTATCACCGGGACTAGCGGGAGACAGAACAGATACGCAGTATTTT

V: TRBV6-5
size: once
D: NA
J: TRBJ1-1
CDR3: CASSYSSPRHSAFF
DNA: TGTGCCAGCAGTTACTCGAGCCCCCGACATAGTGCTTTCTTT

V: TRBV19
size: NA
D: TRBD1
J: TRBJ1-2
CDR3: CASSGTGANYGYTF
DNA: TGTGCCAGTAGTGGGACAGGGGCTAACTATGGCTACACCTTC

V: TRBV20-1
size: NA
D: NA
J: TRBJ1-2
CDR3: CSANSYGYTF
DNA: TGCAGTGCTAACAGCTATGGCTACACCTTC

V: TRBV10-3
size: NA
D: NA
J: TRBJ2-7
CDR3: CAIREIGVYEQYF
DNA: TGTGCCATCAGGGAAATTGGGGTCTACGAGCAGTACTTC